The sequence of this T cell receptor (beta chain) was determined in a study of T cells in Graves' hyperthyroidism and ophthalmopathy. Across the whole study: Peripheral blood specimens were obtained at initial diagnosis, prior to any treatment. General study findings and limits: The model forecast ophthalmopathy, anticipating it by a median around 6.4 months before onset.

TCR beta CDR3 region amplification was performed from RNA transcripts. The TCR CDR3 was amplified in a first-round RT-PCR using the HTBI primer set. Each CDR3 protein gets one entry after TCRdb re-called the multiplex PCR reads with MiXCR. The data hold approximately 600,000 distinct CDR3 sequences, with roughly 20% observed a single time. Comments on this clonotype: The antigen is undetermined.

V shed 7 bases and J 6 bases; nucleotides not matched to a gene: 14. The CDR3 runs 16 residues. CDR1 is MNHNS, CDR2 SASEGT, per germline. Active moderate-to-severe ophthalmopathy, Clinical Activity Score at least 3, NOSPECS at least 4, under 3 months' duration. The source of this sequence is a man between 25 and 39 years old with Graves' ophthalmopathy. The chain couples TRBV6-1 to TRBJ2-3; 9 bases align to TRBD2. The source material was blood. CDR3 sequence (DNA): TGTGCCAGCACCTCCGGGAAAGCGGGAGGAAGGGATACGCAGTATTTT. Protein sequence: CASTSGKAGGRDTQYF.